This T cell receptor (beta chain) was identified during a study of blood T cell repertoires in COVID-19. Turning to the study itself: The United States, Italy and Spain were the sources of the acute and convalescent COVID-19 samples. From T cells, B-cell-depleted T cells, or PBMCs came the material, which was cDNA or gDNA.

Original processing notes: The assay estimated nucleated cells by amplifying reference gene primers. Profiled with immunoSEQ multiplex PCR; TCRdb holds only in-frame clones, not every one. V, J and clone size were drawn from that table, and D and trimming were deduced from the DNA. The profile shows roughly 100,000 clones, approximately 84% of them singletons. V was shortened by 4 bases and J by 6 bases, with 13 bases between the two germline ends. Germline values: CDR1 SGHDT, CDR2 YYEEEE. The CDR3 is made up of 13 amino acids. This clone was found a few times. This sequence originates from a woman aged 55 to 70 with acute or convalescent COVID-19. The sample taken for sequencing was peripheral blood. The genes are TRBV5-6 and TRBJ1-2; perhaps TRBD1 as D (6 bases). Written as DNA, the CDR3 is TGTGCCAGCAGCGCCGGGGCAGGGGATGGCTACACCTTC. Its protein is CASSAGAGDGYTF.